This T cell receptor (beta chain) was documented in a study of T cells in tumors after PD-1 blockade. Study-wide context: Tumor samples yielded about 22-fold more depth than single-cell TCR sequencing. Study findings and constraints: Most post-therapy expanded exhausted CD8+ clones were new, undetected before treatment.

Sample time point: second of two post-therapy site-matched biopsies roughly 8 weeks apart. The data were produced by immunoSEQ multiplex PCR, yet TCRdb's version contains in-frame clones alone and is incomplete. The table has 7,000 to 8,500 clones, roughly 57% seen once. In its sample, this clone ranks as large (0.1 to 1%). Antigen unknown. This CDR3 is 12 amino acids long. Germline lookup yields CDR1 WSHSY and CDR2 SAAADI. Trimming pared 2 bases from V and 5 bases from J, leaving 7 bases between. The V and J genes are TRBV10-2 and TRBJ2-7; D is unclear. The sequenced sample was tumor tissue, obtained after anti-PD-1 treatment. This TCR was sampled from a human donor with basal cell carcinoma. This CDR3 is CASSEVVDEQYF. CDR3 DNA: TGCGCCAGCAGTGAGGTGGTGGACGAGCAGTACTTC.